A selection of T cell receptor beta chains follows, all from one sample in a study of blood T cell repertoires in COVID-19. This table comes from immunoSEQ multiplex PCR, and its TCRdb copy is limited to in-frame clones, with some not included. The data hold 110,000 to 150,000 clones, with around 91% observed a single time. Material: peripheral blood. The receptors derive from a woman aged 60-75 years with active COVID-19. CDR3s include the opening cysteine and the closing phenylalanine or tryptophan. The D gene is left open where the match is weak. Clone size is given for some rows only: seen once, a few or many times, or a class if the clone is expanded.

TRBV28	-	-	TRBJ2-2	TGTGCCAGCAGCTATGTCCGCCCCTCTGGCGGGGAGCTGTTTTTT	CASSYVRPSGGELFF
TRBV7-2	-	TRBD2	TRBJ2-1	TGTGCCAGCAGCTTAAGCGCTAGCGGGAGCTATGAGCAGTTCTTC	CASSLSASGSYEQFF
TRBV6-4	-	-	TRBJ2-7	TGTGCCAGCAGTCGACCGGCAGGGTCGCGTTACGAGCAGTACTTC	CASSRPAGSRYEQYF
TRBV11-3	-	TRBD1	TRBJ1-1	TGTGCCAGCAGCTCCGGACAGGGGAACACTGAAGCTTTCTTT	CASSSGQGNTEAFF
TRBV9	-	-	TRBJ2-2	TGTGCCAGCAGCGTAGGCGGGCCAGGGGAGCTGTTTTTT	CASSVGGPGELFF
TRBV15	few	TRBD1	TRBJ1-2	TGTGCCACCAGGCGGGACAGCTATGGCTACACCTTC	CATRRDSYGYTF
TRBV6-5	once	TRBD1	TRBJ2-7	TGTGCCAGCAGTCCGGGACAGGATTCCTACGAGCAGTACTTC	CASSPGQDSYEQYF
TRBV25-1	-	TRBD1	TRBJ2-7	TGTGCCAGCAGTGCAACGGGACAGGCCTACGAGCAGTACTTC	CASSATGQAYEQYF
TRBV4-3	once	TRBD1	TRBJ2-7	TGCGCCAGCAGCTATACCGGGACAGGGGTTGACGAGCAGTACTTC	CASSYTGTGVDEQYF
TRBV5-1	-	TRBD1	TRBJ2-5	TGCGCCAGCAGCCTGTGGACAGGGGGGAAGACCCAGTACTTC	CASSLWTGGKTQYF
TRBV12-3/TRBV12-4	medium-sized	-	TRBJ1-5	TGTGCCAGCGCTCGGGGTGGCAATCAGCCCCAGCATTTT	CASARGGNQPQHF
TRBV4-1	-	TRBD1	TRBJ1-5	TGCGCCAGCAGCCAGACCGGGACAGCCCCCGATCAGCCCCAGCATTTT	CASSQTGTAPDQPQHF
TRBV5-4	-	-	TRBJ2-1	TGTGCCAGCAGCTTGTTGGAGCTGGCTCACAATGAGCAGTTCTTC	CASSLLELAHNEQFF
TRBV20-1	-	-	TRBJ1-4	TGCAGTGCTAGTATTCGAACTACGAGGGAAAAACTGTTTTTT	CSASIRTTREKLFF
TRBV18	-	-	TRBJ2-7	TGTGCCAGCTCACCACGGGCGACTACAGCCTACGAGCAGTACTTC	CASSPRATTAYEQYF
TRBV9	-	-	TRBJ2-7	TGTGCCAGCAGCGCATCCGGGACTCCGACCTACGAGCAGTACTTC	CASSASGTPTYEQYF
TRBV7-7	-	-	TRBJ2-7	TGTGCTAGCAGCCCATCACAGGGAGCCTACGAGCAGTACTTC	CASSPSQGAYEQYF
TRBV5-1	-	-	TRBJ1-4	TGCGCCAGCAGCTTGGCGGGTAATCTGGCAACTAATGAAAAACTGTTTTTT	CASSLAGNLATNEKLFF
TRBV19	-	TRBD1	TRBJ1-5	TGTGCCAGTAGCGGAACAATCCGGGACAGGGAACCCCTAGTGAATCAGCCCCAGCATTTT	CASSGTIRDREPLVNQPQHF
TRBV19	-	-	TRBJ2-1	TGTGCCAGTAGTATAACAGGGAGCGATGAGCAGTTCTTC	CASSITGSDEQFF
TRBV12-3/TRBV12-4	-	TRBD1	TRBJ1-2	TGTGCCAGCAGCCGGGGACAGATCTATGGCTACACCTTC	CASSRGQIYGYTF
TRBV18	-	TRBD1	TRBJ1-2	TGTGCCAGCTCACCACAAATGGGACAGCCCTATGGCTACACCTTC	CASSPQMGQPYGYTF
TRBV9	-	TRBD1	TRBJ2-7	TGTGCCAGCAGCGCCGACAGGGGCGGGTTCTACGAGCAGTACTTC	CASSADRGGFYEQYF